This TCR beta chain originates from a study of blood T cell repertoires in COVID-19. Study summary: Some COVID-19 samples were acute and others convalescent; all came from the United States, Italy and Spain. Sample material is recorded as cDNA or gDNA derived from T cells, B-cell-depleted T cells, or PBMCs.

Original processing methods: Amplification of reference gene primers was used by the study to estimate nucleated cell counts. Assay: immunoSEQ multiplex PCR; the TCRdb copy retains only in-frame clones and omits some. The DNA gave D and trimming, while V, J and clone size come from that table. The sample holds 60,000 to 70,000 clones, 65% to 75% seen once. From germline, CDR1 is MNHEY and CDR2 SMNVEV (reference sequence). This CDR3 has 16 amino acids. The J segment lost 1 base and the V segment lost 6 bases, leaving 6 bases of the junction unmatched. The sequence came from an elderly woman with acute or convalescent COVID-19. V gene TRBV27 combines with J gene TRBJ2-5; 12 bases are shared with TRBD1. The sequencing sample was made of peripheral blood. In DNA, the CDR3 is TGTGCCAGCAGCTCCGGGACAGGGGGCACCCAAGAGACCCAGTACTTC. This encodes CASSSGTGGTQETQYF.